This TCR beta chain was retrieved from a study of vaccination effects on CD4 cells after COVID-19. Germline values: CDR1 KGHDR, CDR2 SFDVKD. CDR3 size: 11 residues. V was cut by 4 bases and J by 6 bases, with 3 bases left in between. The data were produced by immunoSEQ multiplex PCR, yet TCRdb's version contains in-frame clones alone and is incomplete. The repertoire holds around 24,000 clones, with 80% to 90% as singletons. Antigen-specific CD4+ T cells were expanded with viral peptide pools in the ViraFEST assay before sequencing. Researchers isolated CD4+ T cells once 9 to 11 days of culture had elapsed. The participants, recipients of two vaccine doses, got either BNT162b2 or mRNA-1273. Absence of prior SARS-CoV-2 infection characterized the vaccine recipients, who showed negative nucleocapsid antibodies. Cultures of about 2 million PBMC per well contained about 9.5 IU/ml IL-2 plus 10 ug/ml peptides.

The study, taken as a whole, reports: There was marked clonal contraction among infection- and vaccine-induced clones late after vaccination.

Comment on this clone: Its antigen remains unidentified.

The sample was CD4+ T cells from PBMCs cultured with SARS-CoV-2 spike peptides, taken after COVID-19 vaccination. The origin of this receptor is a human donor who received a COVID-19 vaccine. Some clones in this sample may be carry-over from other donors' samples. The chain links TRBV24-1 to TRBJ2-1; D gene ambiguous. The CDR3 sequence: CATSELNEQFF. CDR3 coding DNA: TGTGCCACCAGTGAGCTCAATGAGCAGTTCTTC.